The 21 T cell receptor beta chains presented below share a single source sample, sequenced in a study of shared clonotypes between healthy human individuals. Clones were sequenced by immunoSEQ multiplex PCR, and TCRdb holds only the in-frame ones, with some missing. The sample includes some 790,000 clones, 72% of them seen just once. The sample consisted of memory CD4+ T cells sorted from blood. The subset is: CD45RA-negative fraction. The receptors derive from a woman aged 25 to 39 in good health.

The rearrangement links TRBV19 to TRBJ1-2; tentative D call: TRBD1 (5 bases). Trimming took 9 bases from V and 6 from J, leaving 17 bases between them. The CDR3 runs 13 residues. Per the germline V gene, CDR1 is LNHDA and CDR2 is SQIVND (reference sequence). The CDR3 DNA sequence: TGTGCCAGCGCCGGGACGGCTGGCAATGGCTACACCTTC. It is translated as CASAGTAGNGYTF.

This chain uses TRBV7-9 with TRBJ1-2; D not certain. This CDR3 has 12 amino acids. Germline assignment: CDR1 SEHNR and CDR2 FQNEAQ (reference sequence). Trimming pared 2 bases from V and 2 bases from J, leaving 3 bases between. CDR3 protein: CASSLPNYGYTF. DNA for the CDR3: TGTGCCAGCAGCTTACCAAACTATGGCTACACCTTC.

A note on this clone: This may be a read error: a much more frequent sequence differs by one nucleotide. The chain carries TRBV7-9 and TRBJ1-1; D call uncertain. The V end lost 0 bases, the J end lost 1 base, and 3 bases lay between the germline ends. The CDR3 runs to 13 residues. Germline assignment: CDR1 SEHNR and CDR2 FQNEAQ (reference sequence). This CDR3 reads CASSLAENTEAFF. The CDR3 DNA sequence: TGTGCCAGCAGCTTAGCGGAGAACACTGAAGCTTTCTTT. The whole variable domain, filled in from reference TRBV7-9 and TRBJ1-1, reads DTGVSQNPRHKITKRGQNVTFRCDPISEHNRLYWYRQTLGQGPEFLTYFQNEAQLEKSRLLSDRFSAERPKGSFSTLEIQRTEQGDSAMYLCASSLAENTEAFFGQGTRLTVV.

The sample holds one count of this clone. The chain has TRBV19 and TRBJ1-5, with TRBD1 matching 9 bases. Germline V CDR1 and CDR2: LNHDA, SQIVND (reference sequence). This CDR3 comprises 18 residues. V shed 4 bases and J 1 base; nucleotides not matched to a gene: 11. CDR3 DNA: TGTGCCAGTAGTAGCGGGACAGGGCGCCGTTCCAGCAATCAGCCCCAGCATTTT. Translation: CASSSGTGRRSSNQPQHF.

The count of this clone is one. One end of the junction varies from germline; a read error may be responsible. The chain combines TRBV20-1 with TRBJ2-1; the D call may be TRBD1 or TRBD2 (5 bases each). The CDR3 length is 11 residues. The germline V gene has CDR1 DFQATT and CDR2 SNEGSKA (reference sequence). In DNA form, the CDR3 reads TGTGCCGGGACGGACTACAATGAGCAGTTCTTC. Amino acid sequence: CAGTDYNEQFF.

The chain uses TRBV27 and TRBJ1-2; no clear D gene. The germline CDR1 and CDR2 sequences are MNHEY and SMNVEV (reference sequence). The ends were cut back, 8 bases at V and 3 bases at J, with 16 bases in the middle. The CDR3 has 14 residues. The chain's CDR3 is CASGVNSAYYGYTF. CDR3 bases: TGTGCCAGCGGGGTAAACTCAGCTTACTATGGCTACACCTTC.

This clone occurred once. This CDR3 reads CASSLIEGETQYF. CDR3 sequence (DNA): TGTGCCAGCAGCTTGATCGAAGGAGAGACCCAGTACTTC. This chain joins TRBV11-2 and TRBJ2-5; no reliable D call. V gave up 3 bases and J gave up 4 bases, with 9 bases separating them. The V gene's germline CDR1 is SGHAT and CDR2 FQNNGV. This CDR3 has 13 amino acids.

CDR3 sequence: CASSQGRGNYGYTF. CDR3 bases: TGTGCCAGCAGCCAAGGCAGGGGGAACTATGGCTACACCTTC. V gene TRBV14 combines with J gene TRBJ1-2; 7 bases fit TRBD1. The CDR3 is made up of 14 amino acids. The germline CDR1 and CDR2 sequences are SGHDN and FVKESK. Trimming removed 1 base from V and 2 bases from J; junction bases left unmatched: 1.

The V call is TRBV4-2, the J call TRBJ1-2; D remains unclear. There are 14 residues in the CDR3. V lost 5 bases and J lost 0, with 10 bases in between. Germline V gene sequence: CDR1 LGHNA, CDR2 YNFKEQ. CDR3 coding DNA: TGTGCCAGCAGCAAATTAACTTCTAACTATGGCTACACCTTC. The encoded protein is CASSKLTSNYGYTF.

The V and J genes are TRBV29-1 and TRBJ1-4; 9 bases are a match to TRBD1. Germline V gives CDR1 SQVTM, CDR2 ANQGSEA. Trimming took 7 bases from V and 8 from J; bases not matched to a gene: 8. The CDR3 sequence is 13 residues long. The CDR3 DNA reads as TGCAGCGCCAACAGGGGGCTAGGGGAAAAACTGTTTTTT. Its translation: CSANRGLGEKLFF.

CDR3 sequence: CASSYSSRSTDTQYF. In DNA form, the CDR3 reads TGTGCCAGCAGTTACTCGTCACGGTCCACAGATACGCAGTATTTT. The gene calls are TRBV6-5 and TRBJ2-3, with D unclear. Between the trimmed V and J ends, which lost 0 bases and 2 bases, there was a span of 9 bases. The germline gives CDR1 MNHEY, CDR2 SVGAGI. The CDR3 length is 15 residues.

This CDR3 reads CASKTGGYGYTF. CDR3 in DNA: TGTGCCAGTAAAACAGGGGGCTATGGCTACACCTTC. This sequence joins TRBV19 and TRBJ1-2, with TRBD1 matching 8 bases. The CDR3 is 12 residues long. Germline trimming cut 7 bases from V and 4 bases from J; bases unmatched to any gene: 2. The V gene's germline CDR1 is LNHDA and CDR2 SQIVND (reference sequence).

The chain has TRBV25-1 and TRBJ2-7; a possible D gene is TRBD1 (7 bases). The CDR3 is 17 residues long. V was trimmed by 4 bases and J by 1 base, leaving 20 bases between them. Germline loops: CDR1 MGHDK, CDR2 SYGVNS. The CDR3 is CASSGVSRGTESYEQYF. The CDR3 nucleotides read TGTGCCAGCAGTGGAGTCTCACGCGGGACAGAGTCCTACGAGCAGTACTTC.

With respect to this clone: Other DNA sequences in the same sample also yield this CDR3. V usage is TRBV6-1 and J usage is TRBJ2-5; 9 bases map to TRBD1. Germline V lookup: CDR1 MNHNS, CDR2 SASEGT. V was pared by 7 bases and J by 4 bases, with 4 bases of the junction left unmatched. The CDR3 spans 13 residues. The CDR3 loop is CASTGQGRETQYF. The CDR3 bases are TGTGCCAGCACAGGACAGGGGAGAGAGACCCAGTACTTC.

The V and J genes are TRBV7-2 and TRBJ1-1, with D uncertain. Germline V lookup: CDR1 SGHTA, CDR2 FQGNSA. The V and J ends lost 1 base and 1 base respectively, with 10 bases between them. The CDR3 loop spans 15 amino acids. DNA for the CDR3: TGTGCCAGCAGCTTAGTAGGCAGCAAGAACACTGAAGCTTTCTTT. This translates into CASSLVGSKNTEAFF. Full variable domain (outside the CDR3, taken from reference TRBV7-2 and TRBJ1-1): GAGVSQSPSNKVTEKGKDVELRCDPISGHTALYWYRQSLGQGLEFLIYFQGNSAPDKSGLPSDRFSAERTGGSVSTLTIQRTQQEDSAVYLCASSLVGSKNTEAFFGQGTRLTVV.

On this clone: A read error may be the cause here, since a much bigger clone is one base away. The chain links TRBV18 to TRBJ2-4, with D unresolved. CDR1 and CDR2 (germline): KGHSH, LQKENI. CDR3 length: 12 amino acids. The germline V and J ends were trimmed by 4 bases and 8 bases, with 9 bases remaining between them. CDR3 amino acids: CASSLQADIQYF. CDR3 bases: TGTGCCAGCTCACTGCAGGCGGACATTCAGTACTTC.

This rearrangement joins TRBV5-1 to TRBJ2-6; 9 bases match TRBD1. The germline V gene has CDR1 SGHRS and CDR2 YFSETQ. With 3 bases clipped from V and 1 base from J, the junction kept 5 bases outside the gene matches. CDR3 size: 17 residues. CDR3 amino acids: CASSSTGGKSGANVLTF. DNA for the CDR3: TGCGCCAGCAGCTCGACAGGGGGGAAGTCTGGGGCCAACGTCCTGACTTTC. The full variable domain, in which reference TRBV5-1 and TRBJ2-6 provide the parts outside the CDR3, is KAGVTQTPRYLIKTRGQQVTLSCSPISGHRSVSWYQQTPGQGLQFLFEYFSETQRNKGNFPGRFSGRQFSNSRSEMNVSTLELGDSALYLCASSSTGGKSGANVLTFGAGSRLTVL.

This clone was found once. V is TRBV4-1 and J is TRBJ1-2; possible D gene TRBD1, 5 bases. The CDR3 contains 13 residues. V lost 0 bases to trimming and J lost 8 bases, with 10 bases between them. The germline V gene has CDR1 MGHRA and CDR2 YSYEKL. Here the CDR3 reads CASSQEARGGYTF. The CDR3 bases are TGCGCCAGCAGCCAAGAGGCCCGGGGCGGCTACACCTTC.

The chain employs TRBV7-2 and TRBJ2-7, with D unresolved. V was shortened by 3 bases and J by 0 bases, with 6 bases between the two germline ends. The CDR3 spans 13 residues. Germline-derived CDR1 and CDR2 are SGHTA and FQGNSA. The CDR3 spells CASSFSTSYEQYF. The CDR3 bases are TGTGCCAGCAGCTTTTCCACCTCCTACGAGCAGTACTTC. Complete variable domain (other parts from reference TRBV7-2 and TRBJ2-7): GAGVSQSPSNKVTEKGKDVELRCDPISGHTALYWYRQSLGQGLEFLIYFQGNSAPDKSGLPSDRFSAERTGGSVSTLTIQRTQQEDSAVYLCASSFSTSYEQYFGPGTRLTVT.

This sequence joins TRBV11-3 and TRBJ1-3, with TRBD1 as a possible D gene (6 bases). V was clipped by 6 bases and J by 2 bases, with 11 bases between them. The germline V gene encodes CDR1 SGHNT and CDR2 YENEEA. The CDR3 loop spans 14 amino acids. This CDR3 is CASSYGGPGNTIYF. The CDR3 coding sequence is TGTGCCAGCAGTTACGGGGGCCCTGGAAACACCATATATTTT.

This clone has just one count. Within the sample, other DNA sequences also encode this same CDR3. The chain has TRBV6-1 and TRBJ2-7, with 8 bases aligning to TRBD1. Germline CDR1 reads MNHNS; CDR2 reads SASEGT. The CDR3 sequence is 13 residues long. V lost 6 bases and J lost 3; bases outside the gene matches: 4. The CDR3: CASRRDRYYEQYF. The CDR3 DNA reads TGTGCCAGCAGGAGGGACAGGTACTACGAGCAGTACTTC.